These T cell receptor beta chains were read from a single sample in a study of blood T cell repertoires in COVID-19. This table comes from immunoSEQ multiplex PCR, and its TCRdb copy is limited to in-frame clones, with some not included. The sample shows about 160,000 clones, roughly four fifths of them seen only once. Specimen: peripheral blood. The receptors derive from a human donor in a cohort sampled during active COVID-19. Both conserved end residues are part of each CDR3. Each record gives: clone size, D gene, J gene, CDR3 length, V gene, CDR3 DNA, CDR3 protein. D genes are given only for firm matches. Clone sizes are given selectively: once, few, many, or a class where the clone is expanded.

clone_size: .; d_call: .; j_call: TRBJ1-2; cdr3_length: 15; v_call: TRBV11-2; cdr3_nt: TGTGCCAGCAGCTTTAAAGGGGGAGCAAACTATGGCTACACCTTC; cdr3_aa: CASSFKGGANYGYTF
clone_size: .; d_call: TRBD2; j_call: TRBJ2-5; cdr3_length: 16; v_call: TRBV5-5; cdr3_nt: TGTGCCAGCAGCGGAGGGACTAGCGGGGCCCAAGAGACCCAGTACTTC; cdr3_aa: CASSGGTSGAQETQYF
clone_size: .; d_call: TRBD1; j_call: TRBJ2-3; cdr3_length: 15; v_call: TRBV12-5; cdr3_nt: TGTGCTAGTGGTCTACAGGGGGCGTCATCAAATACGCAGTATTTT; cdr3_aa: CASGLQGASSNTQYF
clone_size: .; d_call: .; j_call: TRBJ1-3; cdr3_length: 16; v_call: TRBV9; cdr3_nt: TGTGCCAGCGGGCAGAATCTAGCATACTCTGGAAACACCATATATTTT; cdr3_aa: CASGQNLAYSGNTIYF
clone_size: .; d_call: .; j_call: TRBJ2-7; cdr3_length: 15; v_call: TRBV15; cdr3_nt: TGTGCCACCAGCAGAGGTTTCTCTAGCTCCTACGAGCAGTACTTC; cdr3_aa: CATSRGFSSSYEQYF
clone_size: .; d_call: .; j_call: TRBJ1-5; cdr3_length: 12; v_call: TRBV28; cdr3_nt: TGTGCCAGCAGTTTGAGGGATAAGCCCCAGCATTTT; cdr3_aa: CASSLRDKPQHF
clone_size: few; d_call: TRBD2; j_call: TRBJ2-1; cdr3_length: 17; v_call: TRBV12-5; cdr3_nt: TGTGCTAGTGCTTCCTGGTGGACTAGCGGGAGCGGAAATGAGCAGTTCTTC; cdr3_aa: CASASWWTSGSGNEQFF
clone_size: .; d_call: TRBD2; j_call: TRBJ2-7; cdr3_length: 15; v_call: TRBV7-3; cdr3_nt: TGTGCCAGCAGCTACTTAGCGGGAGGGGCCTACGAGCAGTACTTC; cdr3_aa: CASSYLAGGAYEQYF
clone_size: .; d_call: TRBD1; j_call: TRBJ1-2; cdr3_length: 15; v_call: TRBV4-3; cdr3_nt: TGCGCCAGCAGCCAAGTCGGACAGGGGGGCTATGGCTACACCTTC; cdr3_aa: CASSQVGQGGYGYTF
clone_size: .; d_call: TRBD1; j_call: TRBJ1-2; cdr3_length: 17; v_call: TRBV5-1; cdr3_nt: TGCGCCAGCAGCTTGTTGCCGGGACAGGGTGTGGGTTATGGCTACACCTTC; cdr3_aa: CASSLLPGQGVGYGYTF
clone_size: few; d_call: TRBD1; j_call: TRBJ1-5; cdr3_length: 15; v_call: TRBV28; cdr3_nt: TGTGCCAGCAGGCAAACCACAGGGGGCGTAAAGCCCCAGCATTTT; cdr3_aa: CASRQTTGGVKPQHF
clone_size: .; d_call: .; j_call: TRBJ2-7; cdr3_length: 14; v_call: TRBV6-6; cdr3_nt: TGTGCCAGCAGTCTAGAGGGGGATGTTTACGAGCAGTACTTC; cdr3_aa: CASSLEGDVYEQYF
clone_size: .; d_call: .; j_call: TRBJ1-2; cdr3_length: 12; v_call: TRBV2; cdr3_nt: TGTGCCAGCCAGGGGCCAGGGGTTGGCTACACCTTC; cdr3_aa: CASQGPGVGYTF
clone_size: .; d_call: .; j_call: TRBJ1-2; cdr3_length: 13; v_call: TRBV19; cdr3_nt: TGTGCCAGTAGTAGAGCAGGGGACTATGGCTACACCTTC; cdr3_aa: CASSRAGDYGYTF
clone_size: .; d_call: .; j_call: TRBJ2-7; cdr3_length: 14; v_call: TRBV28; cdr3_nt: TGTGCCAGCAGTCGCCGGGACATCACCTACGAGCAGTACTTC; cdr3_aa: CASSRRDITYEQYF
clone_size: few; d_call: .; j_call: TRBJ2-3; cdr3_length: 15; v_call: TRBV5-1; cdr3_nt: TGCGCCAGCAGCTTGGGTGGGCCTGACACAGATACGCAGTATTTT; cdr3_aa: CASSLGGPDTDTQYF
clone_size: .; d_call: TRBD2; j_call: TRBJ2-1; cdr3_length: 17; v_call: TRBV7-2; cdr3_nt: TGTGCCAGCAGCTTGACTAGCGGGGGGGCATCTTACAATGAGCAGTTCTTC; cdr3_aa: CASSLTSGGASYNEQFF
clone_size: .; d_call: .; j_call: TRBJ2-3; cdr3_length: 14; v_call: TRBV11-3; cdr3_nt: TGTGCCAGCAGCTTAGAACAGGGCGCAGATACGCAGTATTTT; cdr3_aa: CASSLEQGADTQYF
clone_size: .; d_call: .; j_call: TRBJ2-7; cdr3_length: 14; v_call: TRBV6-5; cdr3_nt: TGTGCCAGCAGTCCTTCCGAGTGGGCTTACGAGCAGTACTTC; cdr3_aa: CASSPSEWAYEQYF
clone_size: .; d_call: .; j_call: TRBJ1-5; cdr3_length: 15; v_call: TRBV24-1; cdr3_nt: TGTGCCACCAGTGATTCGGGGGGTGGCAATCAGCCCCAGCATTTT; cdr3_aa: CATSDSGGGNQPQHF
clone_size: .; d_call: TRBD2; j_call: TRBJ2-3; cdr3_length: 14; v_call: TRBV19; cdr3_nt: TGTGCCAGTAGCCAAGCGGGAGGTAGAGATACGCAGTATTTT; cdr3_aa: CASSQAGGRDTQYF
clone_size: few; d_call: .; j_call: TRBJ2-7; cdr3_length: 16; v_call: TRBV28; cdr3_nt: TGTGCCAGCAGTTTAGGTCCAGGGTTCGAGAACTACGAGCAGTACTTC; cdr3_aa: CASSLGPGFENYEQYF
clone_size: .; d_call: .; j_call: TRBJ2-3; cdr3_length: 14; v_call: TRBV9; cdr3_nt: TGTGCCAGCAGCCCCTGGACTAGCACAGATACGCAGTATTTT; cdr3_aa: CASSPWTSTDTQYF